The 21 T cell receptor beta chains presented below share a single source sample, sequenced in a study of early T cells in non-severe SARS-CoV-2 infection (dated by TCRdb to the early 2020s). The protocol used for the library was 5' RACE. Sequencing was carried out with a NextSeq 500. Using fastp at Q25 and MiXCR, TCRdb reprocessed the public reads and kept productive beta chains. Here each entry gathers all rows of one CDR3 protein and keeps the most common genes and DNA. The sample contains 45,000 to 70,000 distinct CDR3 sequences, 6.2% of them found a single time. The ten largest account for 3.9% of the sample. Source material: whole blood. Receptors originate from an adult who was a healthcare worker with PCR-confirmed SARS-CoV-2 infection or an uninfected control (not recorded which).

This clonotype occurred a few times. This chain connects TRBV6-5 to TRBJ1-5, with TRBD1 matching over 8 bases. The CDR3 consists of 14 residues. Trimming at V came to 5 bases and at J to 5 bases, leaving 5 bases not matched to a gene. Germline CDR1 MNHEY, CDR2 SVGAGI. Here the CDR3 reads CASSKGQGYQPQHF. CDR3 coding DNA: TGTGCCAGCAGTAAAGGACAGGGTTATCAGCCCCAGCATTTT.

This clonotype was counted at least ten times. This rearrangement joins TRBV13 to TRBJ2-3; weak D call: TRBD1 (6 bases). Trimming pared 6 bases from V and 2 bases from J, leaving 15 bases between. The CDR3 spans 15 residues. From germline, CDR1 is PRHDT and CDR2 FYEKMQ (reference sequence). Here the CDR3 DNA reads TGTGCCAGCAGTCGTAGAGGGGGAAACACAGATACGCAGTATTTT. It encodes CASSRRGGNTDTQYF.

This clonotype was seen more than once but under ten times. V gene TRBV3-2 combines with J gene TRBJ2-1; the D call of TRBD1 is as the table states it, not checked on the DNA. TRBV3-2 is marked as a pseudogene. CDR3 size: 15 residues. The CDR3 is CASSQPGQIYNEQFF. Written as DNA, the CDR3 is TGTGCCAGCAGCCAGCCGGGACAGATATACAATGAGCAGTTCTTC.

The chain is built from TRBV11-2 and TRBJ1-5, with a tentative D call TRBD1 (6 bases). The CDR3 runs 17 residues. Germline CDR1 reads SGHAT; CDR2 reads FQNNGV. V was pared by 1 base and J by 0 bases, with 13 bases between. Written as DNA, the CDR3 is TGTGCCAGCAGCTTAGCCAGGGGACGGTATAGCAATCAGCCCCAGCATTTT. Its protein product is CASSLARGRYSNQPQHF. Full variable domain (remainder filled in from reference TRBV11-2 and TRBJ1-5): EAGVAQSPRYKIIEKRQSVAFWCNPISGHATLYWYQQILGQGPKLLIQFQNNGVVDDSQLPKDRFSAERLKGVDSTLKIQPAKLEDSAVYLCASSLARGRYSNQPQHFGDGTRLSIL.

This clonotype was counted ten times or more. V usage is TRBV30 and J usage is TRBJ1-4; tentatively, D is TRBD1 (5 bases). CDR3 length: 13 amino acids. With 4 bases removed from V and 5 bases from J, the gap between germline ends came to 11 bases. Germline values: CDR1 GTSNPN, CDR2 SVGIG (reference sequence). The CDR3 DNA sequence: TGTGCCTGGATGGGGGAGGGGAATGAAAAACTGTTTTTT. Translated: CAWMGEGNEKLFF. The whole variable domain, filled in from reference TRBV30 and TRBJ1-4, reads SQTIHQWPATLVQPVGSPLSLECTVEGTSNPNLYWYRQAAGRGLQLLFYSVGIGQISSEVPQNLSASRPQDRQFILSSKKLLLSDSGFYLCAWMGEGNEKLFFGSGTQLSVL.

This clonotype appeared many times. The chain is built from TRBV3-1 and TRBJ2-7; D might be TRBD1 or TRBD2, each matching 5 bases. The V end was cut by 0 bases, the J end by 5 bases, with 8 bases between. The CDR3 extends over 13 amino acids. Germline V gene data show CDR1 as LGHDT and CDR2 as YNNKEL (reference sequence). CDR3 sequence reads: CASSQDGTDEQYF. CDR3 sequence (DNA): TGTGCCAGCAGCCAAGACGGGACGGACGAGCAGTACTTC.

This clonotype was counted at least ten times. CDR3 coding DNA: TGCGCCAGCAGCCAAACCGCACGCTCTGGAAACACCATATATTTT. This translates into CASSQTARSGNTIYF. The chain has TRBV5-1 and TRBJ1-3; D is unresolved. With 4 bases removed from V and 0 bases from J, the gap between germline ends came to 11 bases. The CDR3 contains 15 residues. Germline V CDR1 and CDR2: SGHRS, YFSETQ.

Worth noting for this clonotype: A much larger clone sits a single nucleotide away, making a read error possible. CDR3 region: CVSSSGGMNEKLFF. CDR3 bases: TGCGTCAGCAGCTCAGGGGGCATGAATGAAAAACTGTTTTTT. This sequence joins TRBV5-1 and TRBJ1-4; 8 bases match TRBD1. The CDR3 consists of 14 residues. Germline lookup yields CDR1 SGHRS and CDR2 YFSETQ.

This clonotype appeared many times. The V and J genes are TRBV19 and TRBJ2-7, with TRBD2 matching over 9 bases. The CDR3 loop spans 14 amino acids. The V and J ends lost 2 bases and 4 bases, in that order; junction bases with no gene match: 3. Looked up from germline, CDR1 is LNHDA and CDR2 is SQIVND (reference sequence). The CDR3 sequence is CASSITSGHYEQYF. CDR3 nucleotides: TGTGCCAGTAGTATAACTAGCGGGCATTACGAGCAGTACTTC.

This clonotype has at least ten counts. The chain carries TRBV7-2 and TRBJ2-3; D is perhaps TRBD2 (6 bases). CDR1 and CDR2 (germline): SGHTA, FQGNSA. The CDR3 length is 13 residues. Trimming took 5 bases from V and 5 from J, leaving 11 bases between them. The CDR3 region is CASSRRGGDTQYF. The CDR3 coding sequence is TGTGCCAGCAGCCGGCGGGGCGGAGATACGCAGTATTTT.

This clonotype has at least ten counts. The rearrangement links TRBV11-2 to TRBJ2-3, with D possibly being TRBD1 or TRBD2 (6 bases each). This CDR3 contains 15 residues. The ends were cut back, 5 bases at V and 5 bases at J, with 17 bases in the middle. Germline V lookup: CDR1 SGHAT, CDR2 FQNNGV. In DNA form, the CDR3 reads TGTGCCAGCAGCCGGGGGCCGGAGTGGGAAGATACGCAGTATTTT. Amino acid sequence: CASSRGPEWEDTQYF.

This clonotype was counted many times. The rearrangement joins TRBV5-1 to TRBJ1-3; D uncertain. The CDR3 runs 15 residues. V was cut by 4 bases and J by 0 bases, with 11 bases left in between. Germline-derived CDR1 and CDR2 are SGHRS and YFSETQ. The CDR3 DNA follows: TGCGCCAGCAGCCCGGACGGTACCTCTGGAAACACCATATATTTT. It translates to CASSPDGTSGNTIYF.

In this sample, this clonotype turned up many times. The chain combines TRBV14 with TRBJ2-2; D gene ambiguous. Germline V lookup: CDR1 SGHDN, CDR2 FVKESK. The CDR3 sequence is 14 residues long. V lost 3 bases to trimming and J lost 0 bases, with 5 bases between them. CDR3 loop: CASSQVTNTGELFF. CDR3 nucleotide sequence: TGTGCCAGCAGCCAGGTTACGAACACCGGGGAGCTGTTTTTT.

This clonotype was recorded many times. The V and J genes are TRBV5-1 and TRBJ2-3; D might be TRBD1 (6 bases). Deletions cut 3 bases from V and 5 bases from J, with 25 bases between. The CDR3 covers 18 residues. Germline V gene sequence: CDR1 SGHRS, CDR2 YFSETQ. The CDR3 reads CASSSLSQSGGGKDTQYF. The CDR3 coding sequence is TGCGCCAGCAGCTCCTTAAGCCAATCTGGGGGCGGAAAAGATACGCAGTATTTT.

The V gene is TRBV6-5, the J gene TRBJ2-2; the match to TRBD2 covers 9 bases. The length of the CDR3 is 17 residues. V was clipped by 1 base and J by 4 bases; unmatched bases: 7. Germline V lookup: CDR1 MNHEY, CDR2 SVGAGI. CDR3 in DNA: TGTGCCAGCAGTTACTTTCGCGGAGCGGGGGGCACCGGGGAGCTGTTTTTT. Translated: CASSYFRGAGGTGELFF.

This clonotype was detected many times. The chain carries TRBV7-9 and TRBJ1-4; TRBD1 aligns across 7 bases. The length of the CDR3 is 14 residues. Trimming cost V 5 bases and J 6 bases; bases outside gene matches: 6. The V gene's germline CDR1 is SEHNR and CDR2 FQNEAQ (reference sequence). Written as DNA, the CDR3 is TGTGCCAGCAGCCGGGACAGAGGGGATGAAAAACTGTTTTTT. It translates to CASSRDRGDEKLFF.

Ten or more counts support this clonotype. Here the CDR3 DNA reads TGTGCCCGGTCCCAGGGGGACATCTATGGCTACACCTTC. Its translation is CARSQGDIYGYTF. The chain carries TRBV30 and TRBJ1-2; 7 bases fit TRBD1. The CDR3 runs to 13 residues. Germline lookup yields CDR1 GTSNPN and CDR2 SVGIG (reference sequence). The trim removed 8 bases at V and 4 bases at J, leaving 10 bases unmatched.

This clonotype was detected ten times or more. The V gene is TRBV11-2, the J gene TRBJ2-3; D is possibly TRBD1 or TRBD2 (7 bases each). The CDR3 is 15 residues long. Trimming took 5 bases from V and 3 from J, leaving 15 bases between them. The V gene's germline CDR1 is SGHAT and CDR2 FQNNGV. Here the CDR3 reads CASSPQGGTTDTQYF. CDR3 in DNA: TGTGCCAGCAGCCCCCAGGGGGGGACTACAGATACGCAGTATTTT.

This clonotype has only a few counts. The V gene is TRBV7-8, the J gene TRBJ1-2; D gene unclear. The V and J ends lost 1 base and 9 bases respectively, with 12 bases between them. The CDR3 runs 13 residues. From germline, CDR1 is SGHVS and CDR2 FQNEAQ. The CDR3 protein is CASSLGGDGRYTF. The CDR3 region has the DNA TGTGCCAGCAGCTTAGGCGGTGACGGACGCTACACCTTC.

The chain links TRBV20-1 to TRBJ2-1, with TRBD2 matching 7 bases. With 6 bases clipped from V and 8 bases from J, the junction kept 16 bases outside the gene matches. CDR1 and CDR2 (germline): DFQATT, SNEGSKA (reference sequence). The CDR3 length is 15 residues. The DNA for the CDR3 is TGCAGTGCAGAAACGAACCGACTAGCAGGCTATGAGCAGTTCTTC. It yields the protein CSAETNRLAGYEQFF.

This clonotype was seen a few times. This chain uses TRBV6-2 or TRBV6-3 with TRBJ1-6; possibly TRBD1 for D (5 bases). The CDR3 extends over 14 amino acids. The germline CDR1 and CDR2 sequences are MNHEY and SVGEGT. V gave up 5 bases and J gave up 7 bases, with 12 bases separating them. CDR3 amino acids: CASSPPRDNSPLHF. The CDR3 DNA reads TGTGCCAGCAGTCCCCCCCGGGACAATTCACCCCTCCACTTT.